Listed below are T cell receptor beta chains from one sample, sequenced in a study of T cell changes during pregnancy in multiple sclerosis. The protocol was immunoSEQ multiplex PCR, while the TCRdb copy is restricted to in-frame clones and leaves out a portion. The table shows 50,000 to 80,000 clones, with more than 85% occurring only once. This sample comprised CD8+ T cells from peripheral blood mononuclear cells, obtained before pregnancy. The source of these receptors is a female donor with multiple sclerosis, enrolled in a pregnancy study. CDR3s include the opening cysteine and the closing phenylalanine or tryptophan. A D gene is named only where the DNA matches it firmly. Clone sizes are given selectively: once, few, many, or a class where the clone is expanded.

abundance: once; j_gene: TRBJ2-7; d_gene: TRBD1; v_gene: TRBV10-3; len: 17; CDR3aa: CAISEGTGGPVSYEQYF; CDR3nt: TGTGCCATCAGTGAAGGGACAGGGGGCCCAGTCTCCTACGAGCAGTACTTC
abundance: .; j_gene: TRBJ2-7; d_gene: TRBD1; v_gene: TRBV27; len: 14; CDR3aa: CASSWGTDGYEQYF; CDR3nt: TGTGCCAGCAGTTGGGGGACAGATGGGTACGAGCAGTACTTC
abundance: .; j_gene: TRBJ1-1; d_gene: .; v_gene: TRBV20-1; len: 11; CDR3aa: CSARMNTEAFF; CDR3nt: TGCAGTGCCCGTATGAACACTGAAGCTTTCTTT
abundance: .; j_gene: TRBJ1-6; d_gene: .; v_gene: TRBV5-1; len: 14; CDR3aa: CASSSGRDYSPLHF; CDR3nt: TGCGCCAGCAGCTCAGGACGGGACTATTCACCCCTCCACTTT
abundance: .; j_gene: TRBJ1-2; d_gene: TRBD1; v_gene: TRBV11-2; len: 13; CDR3aa: CASSPTGGAGYTF; CDR3nt: TGTGCCAGCAGTCCTACAGGGGGAGCTGGCTACACCTTC
abundance: .; j_gene: TRBJ2-5; d_gene: TRBD1; v_gene: TRBV27; len: 14; CDR3aa: CASSSLGTGGTQYF; CDR3nt: TGTGCCAGCAGTTCACTAGGGACAGGTGGGACCCAGTACTTC
abundance: once; j_gene: TRBJ2-7; d_gene: .; v_gene: TRBV5-1; len: 15; CDR3aa: CASSLASAVSYEQYF; CDR3nt: TGCGCCAGCAGCTTGGCTAGCGCCGTCTCCTACGAGCAGTACTTC
abundance: .; j_gene: TRBJ1-6; d_gene: .; v_gene: TRBV6-5; len: 16; CDR3aa: CASSYRGSSYNSPLHF; CDR3nt: TGTGCCAGCAGTTACAGGGGAAGCTCCTATAATTCACCCCTCCACTTT
abundance: .; j_gene: TRBJ1-6; d_gene: .; v_gene: TRBV29-1; len: 13; CDR3aa: CSVAGSYNSPLHF; CDR3nt: TGCAGCGTTGCGGGGTCCTATAATTCACCCCTCCACTTT
abundance: .; j_gene: TRBJ1-3; d_gene: .; v_gene: TRBV5-1; len: 14; CDR3aa: CATSVSRFGNTIYF; CDR3nt: TGCGCCACCTCCGTTTCGAGGTTTGGAAACACCATATATTTT
abundance: .; j_gene: TRBJ1-4; d_gene: .; v_gene: TRBV6-5; len: 12; CDR3aa: CASSSQSEKLFF; CDR3nt: TGTGCCAGCAGTTCCCAGTCCGAAAAACTGTTTTTT
abundance: once; j_gene: TRBJ2-3; d_gene: TRBD1; v_gene: TRBV5-6; len: 16; CDR3aa: CASSSTTGGNTDTQYF; CDR3nt: TGTGCCAGCAGCTCCACGACAGGGGGAAACACAGATACGCAGTATTTT
abundance: once; j_gene: TRBJ2-1; d_gene: .; v_gene: TRBV9; len: 15; CDR3aa: CASSEGGGGHNEQFF; CDR3nt: TGTGCCAGCAGCGAGGGTGGGGGGGGCCACAATGAGCAGTTCTTC
abundance: .; j_gene: TRBJ2-2; d_gene: TRBD2; v_gene: TRBV30; len: 15; CDR3aa: CAWKRPSGGAGELFF; CDR3nt: TGTGCCTGGAAAAGGCCTAGCGGGGGGGCCGGGGAGCTGTTTTTT
abundance: .; j_gene: TRBJ2-7; d_gene: .; v_gene: TRBV5-5; len: 11; CDR3aa: CASSLASEQYF; CDR3nt: TGTGCCAGCAGCTTGGCGAGTGAGCAGTACTTC
abundance: .; j_gene: TRBJ2-7; d_gene: TRBD2; v_gene: TRBV6-5; len: 13; CDR3aa: CASSYRGGHEQYF; CDR3nt: TGTGCCAGCAGTTACCGGGGGGGTCACGAGCAGTACTTC
abundance: few; j_gene: TRBJ1-1; d_gene: .; v_gene: TRBV9; len: 14; CDR3aa: CASSVGQGNTEAFF; CDR3nt: TGTGCCAGCAGCGTAGGGCAGGGGAACACTGAAGCTTTCTTT
abundance: .; j_gene: TRBJ2-7; d_gene: TRBD1; v_gene: TRBV4-1; len: 15; CDR3aa: CASSPGGTGGYEQYF; CDR3nt: TGCGCCAGCAGCCCCGGCGGGACAGGGGGCTACGAGCAGTACTTC
abundance: once; j_gene: TRBJ2-2; d_gene: .; v_gene: TRBV6-5; len: 14; CDR3aa: CASRIQGGVGELFF; CDR3nt: TGTGCCAGCAGGATACAGGGAGGGGTCGGGGAGCTGTTTTTT
abundance: few; j_gene: TRBJ1-5; d_gene: .; v_gene: TRBV27; len: 9; CDR3aa: CGGVQPQHF; CDR3nt: TGTGGGGGGGTTCAGCCCCAGCATTTT
abundance: .; j_gene: TRBJ2-7; d_gene: .; v_gene: TRBV7-7; len: 13; CDR3aa: CATNGGVGLEQYF; CDR3nt: TGTGCGACGAATGGCGGGGTGGGGTTGGAGCAGTACTTC
abundance: .; j_gene: TRBJ2-6; d_gene: TRBD1; v_gene: TRBV4-1; len: 18; CDR3aa: CASSQLKGAVSGANVLTF; CDR3nt: TGCGCCAGCAGCCAGTTGAAGGGGGCGGTTTCTGGGGCCAACGTCCTGACTTTC
abundance: .; j_gene: TRBJ1-1; d_gene: TRBD1; v_gene: TRBV19; len: 14; CDR3aa: CASSIPRDSPEAFF; CDR3nt: TGTGCCAGTAGTATTCCCCGGGACAGCCCCGAAGCTTTCTTT
abundance: .; j_gene: TRBJ2-7; d_gene: TRBD2; v_gene: TRBV6-5; len: 13; CDR3aa: CATKAGGPNEQYF; CDR3nt: TGTGCCACTAAGGCGGGGGGGCCGAACGAGCAGTACTTC
abundance: .; j_gene: TRBJ1-1; d_gene: .; v_gene: TRBV11-2; len: 14; CDR3aa: CASSTTPGQWEAFF; CDR3nt: TGTGCCAGCAGCACAACCCCAGGACAGTGGGAAGCTTTCTTT
abundance: .; j_gene: TRBJ2-2; d_gene: .; v_gene: TRBV27; len: 15; CDR3aa: CASQLDMTNTGELFF; CDR3nt: TGTGCCAGCCAACTGGACATGACGAACACCGGGGAGCTGTTTTTT
abundance: .; j_gene: TRBJ2-7; d_gene: .; v_gene: TRBV10-3; len: 12; CDR3aa: CAISEGAHEQYF; CDR3nt: TGTGCCATCAGTGAGGGGGCCCACGAGCAGTACTTC
abundance: few; j_gene: TRBJ1-2; d_gene: TRBD1; v_gene: TRBV7-9; len: 13; CDR3aa: CASSLQGAYGYTF; CDR3nt: TGTGCCAGCAGTTTACAGGGGGCGTATGGCTACACCTTC
abundance: .; j_gene: TRBJ1-3; d_gene: .; v_gene: TRBV23-1; len: 15; CDR3aa: CASSGGGSSGNTIYF; CDR3nt: TGCGCCAGCAGCGGCGGCGGGTCCTCTGGAAACACCATATATTTT
abundance: .; j_gene: TRBJ1-1; d_gene: .; v_gene: TRBV7-9; len: 15; CDR3aa: CASSLPPGVMTEAFF; CDR3nt: TGTGCCAGCAGCTTACCGCCCGGGGTGATGACTGAAGCTTTCTTT
abundance: .; j_gene: TRBJ1-3; d_gene: TRBD1; v_gene: TRBV27; len: 15; CDR3aa: CASSLLQGAGNTIYF; CDR3nt: TGTGCCAGCAGTTTGCTCCAGGGGGCTGGAAACACCATATATTTT
abundance: .; j_gene: TRBJ1-6; d_gene: .; v_gene: TRBV11-2; len: 14; CDR3aa: CASSRTVGNSPLHF; CDR3nt: TGTGCCAGCAGCAGGACAGTGGGTAATTCACCCCTCCACTTT
abundance: .; j_gene: TRBJ2-2; d_gene: .; v_gene: TRBV6-5; len: 13; CDR3aa: CASSYSVGGELFF; CDR3nt: TGTGCCAGCAGTTACTCGGTCGGGGGGGAGCTGTTTTTT
abundance: .; j_gene: TRBJ2-1; d_gene: TRBD2; v_gene: TRBV7-3; len: 15; CDR3aa: CASSPTGTSAVEQFF; CDR3nt: TGTGCCAGCAGCCCGACCGGGACTAGCGCTGTTGAGCAGTTCTTC
abundance: .; j_gene: TRBJ1-4; d_gene: TRBD1; v_gene: TRBV27; len: 15; CDR3aa: CASRPGQGTNEKLFF; CDR3nt: TGTGCCAGCAGACCTGGACAGGGCACTAATGAAAAACTGTTTTTT
abundance: .; j_gene: TRBJ2-4; d_gene: TRBD2; v_gene: TRBV11-1; len: 15; CDR3aa: CASSQGLAGGSIQYF; CDR3nt: TGTGCCAGCAGCCAAGGACTAGCGGGGGGGAGCATTCAGTACTTC
abundance: .; j_gene: TRBJ1-5; d_gene: .; v_gene: TRBV19; len: 13; CDR3aa: CASSIDPFQPQHF; CDR3nt: TGTGCCAGTAGTATAGACCCCTTTCAGCCCCAGCATTTT
abundance: .; j_gene: TRBJ1-2; d_gene: TRBD1; v_gene: TRBV5-6; len: 13; CDR3aa: CASSLARGDGYTF; CDR3nt: TGTGCCAGCAGCTTGGCCAGGGGGGATGGCTACACCTTC
abundance: .; j_gene: TRBJ2-7; d_gene: TRBD2; v_gene: TRBV5-1; len: 18; CDR3aa: CASSLAGAGPSTFSQQYF; CDR3nt: TGCGCCAGCAGCTTGGCCGGAGCGGGACCAAGCACCTTTTCTCAGCAGTACTTC
abundance: .; j_gene: TRBJ2-5; d_gene: .; v_gene: TRBV6-5; len: 15; CDR3aa: CASSSYLAPGETQYF; CDR3nt: TGTGCCAGCAGTTCCTATCTAGCTCCCGGGGAGACCCAGTACTTC
abundance: .; j_gene: TRBJ2-1; d_gene: TRBD1; v_gene: TRBV5-6; len: 13; CDR3aa: CASLGQGEGEQFF; CDR3nt: TGTGCCAGCCTCGGACAGGGGGAGGGTGAGCAGTTCTTC
abundance: .; j_gene: TRBJ2-3; d_gene: .; v_gene: TRBV5-1; len: 15; CDR3aa: CASSLGTLSTDTQYF; CDR3nt: TGCGCCAGCAGCTTGGGGACACTTAGCACAGATACGCAGTATTTT
abundance: .; j_gene: TRBJ1-3; d_gene: .; v_gene: TRBV13; len: 14; CDR3aa: CASSSDTSGNTIYF; CDR3nt: TGTGCCAGCAGCTCGGACACTTCTGGAAACACCATATATTTT
abundance: .; j_gene: TRBJ1-3; d_gene: .; v_gene: TRBV11-2; len: 14; CDR3aa: CASSVTGTGNTIYF; CDR3nt: TGTGCCAGCAGCGTTACAGGGACTGGAAACACCATATATTTT
abundance: once; j_gene: TRBJ1-3; d_gene: .; v_gene: TRBV13; len: 13; CDR3aa: CASSLSVGNTIYF; CDR3nt: TGTGCCAGCAGCTTATCAGTTGGAAACACCATATATTTT
abundance: .; j_gene: TRBJ2-7; d_gene: TRBD2; v_gene: TRBV13; len: 15; CDR3aa: CASSFGGRGGYEQYF; CDR3nt: TGTGCCAGCAGCTTCGGCGGGAGGGGGGGCTACGAGCAGTACTTC
abundance: .; j_gene: TRBJ2-3; d_gene: TRBD2; v_gene: TRBV9; len: 15; CDR3aa: CASSVSGGATDTQYF; CDR3nt: TGTGCCAGCAGCGTAAGCGGGGGGGCGACAGATACGCAGTATTTT
abundance: .; j_gene: TRBJ1-1; d_gene: .; v_gene: TRBV9; len: 15; CDR3aa: CASSVGAGQITEAFF; CDR3nt: TGTGCCAGCAGCGTAGGGGCAGGTCAAATCACTGAAGCTTTCTTT
abundance: .; j_gene: TRBJ1-5; d_gene: TRBD1; v_gene: TRBV6-5; len: 13; CDR3aa: CASSRGGGQPQHF; CDR3nt: TGTGCCAGCAGTCGAGGGGGCGGGCAGCCCCAGCATTTT
abundance: .; j_gene: TRBJ2-7; d_gene: .; v_gene: TRBV7-6; len: 11; CDR3aa: CASSTSAEQYF; CDR3nt: TGTGCCAGCAGCACAAGCGCCGAGCAGTACTTC
abundance: .; j_gene: TRBJ2-1; d_gene: .; v_gene: TRBV29-1; len: 12; CDR3aa: CSVGGGDNEQFF; CDR3nt: TGCAGCGTTGGGGGAGGCGATAATGAGCAGTTCTTC
abundance: .; j_gene: TRBJ1-5; d_gene: TRBD1; v_gene: TRBV9; len: 15; CDR3aa: CASSGGQGRNQPQHF; CDR3nt: TGTGCCAGCAGCGGAGGACAGGGGCGCAATCAGCCCCAGCATTTT
abundance: .; j_gene: TRBJ2-7; d_gene: TRBD2; v_gene: TRBV19; len: 14; CDR3aa: CASSIGGGFYEQYF; CDR3nt: TGTGCCAGTAGTATTGGCGGGGGGTTCTACGAGCAGTACTTC
abundance: .; j_gene: TRBJ2-6; d_gene: .; v_gene: TRBV2; len: 17; CDR3aa: CASSDWGDSSGANVLTF; CDR3nt: TGTGCCAGCAGTGATTGGGGGGACAGCTCTGGGGCCAACGTCCTGACTTTC
abundance: .; j_gene: TRBJ2-6; d_gene: .; v_gene: TRBV5-8; len: 17; CDR3aa: CASSSGVEISGANVLTF; CDR3nt: TGTGCCAGCAGCTCCGGAGTTGAAATCTCTGGGGCCAACGTCCTGACTTTC
abundance: once; j_gene: TRBJ2-3; d_gene: TRBD2; v_gene: TRBV11-2; len: 15; CDR3aa: CASSFDLGRDDTQYF; CDR3nt: TGTGCCAGCAGCTTCGACCTCGGGAGGGACGATACGCAGTATTTT